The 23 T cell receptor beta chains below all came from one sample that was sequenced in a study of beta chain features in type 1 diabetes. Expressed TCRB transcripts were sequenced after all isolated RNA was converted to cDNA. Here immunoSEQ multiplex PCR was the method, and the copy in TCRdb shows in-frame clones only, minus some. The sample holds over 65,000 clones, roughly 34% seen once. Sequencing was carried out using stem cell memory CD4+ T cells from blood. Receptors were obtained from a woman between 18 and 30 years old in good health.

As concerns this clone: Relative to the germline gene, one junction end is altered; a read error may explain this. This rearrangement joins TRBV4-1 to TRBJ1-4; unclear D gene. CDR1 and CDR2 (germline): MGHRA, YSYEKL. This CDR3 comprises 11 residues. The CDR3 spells CASGQREKLFF. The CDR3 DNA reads TGCGCCAGCGGCCAACGTGAAAAACTGTTTTTT.

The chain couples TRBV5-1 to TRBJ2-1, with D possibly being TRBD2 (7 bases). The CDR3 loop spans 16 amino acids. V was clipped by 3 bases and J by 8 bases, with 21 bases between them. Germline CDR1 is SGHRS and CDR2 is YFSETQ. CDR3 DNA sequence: TGCGCCAGCAGCTCCTTGGCGGGGGCGGTCTGGGATGAGCAGTTCTTC. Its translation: CASSSLAGAVWDEQFF.

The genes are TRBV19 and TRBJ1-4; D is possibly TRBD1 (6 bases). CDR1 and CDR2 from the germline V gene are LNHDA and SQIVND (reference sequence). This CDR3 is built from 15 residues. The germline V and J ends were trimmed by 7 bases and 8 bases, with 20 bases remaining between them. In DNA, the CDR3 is TGTGCCAGTAACCTTGGCGGGGGGCTTGGAGAAAAACTGTTTTTT. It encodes CASNLGGGLGEKLFF.

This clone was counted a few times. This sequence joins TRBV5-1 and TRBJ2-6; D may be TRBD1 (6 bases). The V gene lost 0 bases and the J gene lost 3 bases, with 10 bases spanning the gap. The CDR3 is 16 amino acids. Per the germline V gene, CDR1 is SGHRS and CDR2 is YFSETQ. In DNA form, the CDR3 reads TGCGCCAGCAGCTTGGCCTGGGGGCTTGGGGCCAACGTCCTGACTTTC. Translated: CASSLAWGLGANVLTF. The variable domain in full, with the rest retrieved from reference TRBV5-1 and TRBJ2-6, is KAGVTQTPRYLIKTRGQQVTLSCSPISGHRSVSWYQQTPGQGLQFLFEYFSETQRNKGNFPGRFSGRQFSNSRSEMNVSTLELGDSALYLCASSLAWGLGANVLTFGAGSRLTVL.

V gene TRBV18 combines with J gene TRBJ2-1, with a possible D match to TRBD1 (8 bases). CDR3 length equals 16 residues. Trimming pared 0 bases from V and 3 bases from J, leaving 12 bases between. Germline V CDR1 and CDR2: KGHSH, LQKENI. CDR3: CASSPPQGGSYNEQFF. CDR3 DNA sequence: TGTGCCAGCTCACCACCACAGGGGGGGAGCTACAATGAGCAGTTCTTC.

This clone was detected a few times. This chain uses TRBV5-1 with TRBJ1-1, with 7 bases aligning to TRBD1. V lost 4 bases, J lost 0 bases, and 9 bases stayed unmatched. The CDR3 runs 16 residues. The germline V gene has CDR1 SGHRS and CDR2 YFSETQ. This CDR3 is CASSPGTAPMNTEAFF. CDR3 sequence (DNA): TGCGCCAGCAGCCCGGGGACAGCCCCAATGAACACTGAAGCTTTCTTT.

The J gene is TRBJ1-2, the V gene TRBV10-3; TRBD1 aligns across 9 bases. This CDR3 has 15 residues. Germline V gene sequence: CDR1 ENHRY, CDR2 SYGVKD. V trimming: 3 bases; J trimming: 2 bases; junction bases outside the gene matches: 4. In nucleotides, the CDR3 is TGTGCCATCAGTGACCAGGACAGGGGAAACTATGGCTACACCTTC. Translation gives CAISDQDRGNYGYTF.

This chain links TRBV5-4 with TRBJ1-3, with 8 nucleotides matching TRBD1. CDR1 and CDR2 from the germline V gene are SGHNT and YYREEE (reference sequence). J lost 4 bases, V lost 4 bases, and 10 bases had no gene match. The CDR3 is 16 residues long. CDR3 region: CASSLAGGFGGNTIYF. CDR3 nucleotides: TGTGCCAGCAGCCTCGCAGGGGGCTTTGGAGGAAACACCATATATTTT.

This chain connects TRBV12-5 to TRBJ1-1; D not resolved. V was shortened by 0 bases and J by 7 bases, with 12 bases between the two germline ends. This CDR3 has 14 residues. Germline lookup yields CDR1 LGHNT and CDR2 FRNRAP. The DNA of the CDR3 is TGTGCTAGTGGTTTGGTACGGGAACAGAGTGAAGCTTTCTTT. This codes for CASGLVREQSEAFF. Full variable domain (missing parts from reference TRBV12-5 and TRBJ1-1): DARVTQTPRHKVTEMGQEVTMRCQPILGHNTVFWYRQTMMQGLELLAYFRNRAPLDDSGMPKDRFSAEMPDATLATLKIQPSEPRDSAVYFCASGLVREQSEAFFGQGTRLTVV.

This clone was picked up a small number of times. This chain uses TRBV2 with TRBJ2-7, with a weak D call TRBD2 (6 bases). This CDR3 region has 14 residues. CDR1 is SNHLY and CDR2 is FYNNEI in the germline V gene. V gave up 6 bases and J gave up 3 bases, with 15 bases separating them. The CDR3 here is CASRGRDWHYEQYF. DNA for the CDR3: TGTGCCAGCAGGGGACGGGACTGGCACTACGAGCAGTACTTC.

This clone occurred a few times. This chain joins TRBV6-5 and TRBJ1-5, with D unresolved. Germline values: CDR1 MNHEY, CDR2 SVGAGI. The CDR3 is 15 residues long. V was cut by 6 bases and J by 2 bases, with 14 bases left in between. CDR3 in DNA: TGTGCCAGCAGCACCGGAACGGAGGGCAATCAGCCCCAGCATTTT. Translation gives CASSTGTEGNQPQHF.

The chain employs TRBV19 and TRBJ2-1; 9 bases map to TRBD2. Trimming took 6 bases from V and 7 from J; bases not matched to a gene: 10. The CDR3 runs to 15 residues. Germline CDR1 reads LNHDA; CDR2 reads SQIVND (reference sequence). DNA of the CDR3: TGTGCCAGTAGCCTCCAGCGGGAGGTTCTAAATGAGCAGTTCTTC. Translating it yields CASSLQREVLNEQFF.

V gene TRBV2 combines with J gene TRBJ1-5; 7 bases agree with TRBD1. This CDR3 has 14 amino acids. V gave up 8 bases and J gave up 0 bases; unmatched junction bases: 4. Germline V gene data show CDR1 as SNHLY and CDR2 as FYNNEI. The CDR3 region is CASLGQISNQPQHF. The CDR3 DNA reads TGTGCCAGCCTGGGACAGATTAGCAATCAGCCCCAGCATTTT. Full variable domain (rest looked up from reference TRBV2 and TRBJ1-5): EPEVTQTPSHQVTQMGQEVILRCVPISNHLYFYWYRQILGQKVEFLVSFYNNEISEKSEIFDDQFSVERPDGSNFTLKIRSTKLEDSAMYFCASLGQISNQPQHFGDGTRLSIL.

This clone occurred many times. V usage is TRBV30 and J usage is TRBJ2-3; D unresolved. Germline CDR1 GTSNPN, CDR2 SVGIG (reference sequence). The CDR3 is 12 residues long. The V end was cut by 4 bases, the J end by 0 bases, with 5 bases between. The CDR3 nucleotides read TGTGCCTGGACAGGAAGCACAGATACGCAGTATTTT. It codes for CAWTGSTDTQYF.

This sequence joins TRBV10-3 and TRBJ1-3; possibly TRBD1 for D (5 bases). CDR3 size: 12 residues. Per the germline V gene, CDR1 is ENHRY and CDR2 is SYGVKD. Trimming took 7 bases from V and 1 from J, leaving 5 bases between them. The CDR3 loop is CAITGSGNTIYF. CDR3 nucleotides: TGTGCCATCACAGGGTCTGGAAACACCATATATTTT.

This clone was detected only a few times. CDR3 sequence: CASSQQQGSNEQFF. The CDR3 DNA reads TGCGCCAGCAGCCAACAGCAGGGGTCGAATGAGCAGTTCTTC. The chain has TRBV4-3 and TRBJ2-1, with D tentatively TRBD1 (6 bases). Germline V gene sequence: CDR1 LGHNA, CDR2 YSLEER. The CDR3 is made up of 14 amino acids. V lost 2 bases and J 7 bases, leaving 12 bases between the germline ends.

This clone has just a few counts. The DNA for the CDR3 is TGTGCCAGCAGTCTGGGGGAGCGGGGCTACAATGAGCAGTTCTTC. This sequence encodes CASSLGERGYNEQFF. The V gene is TRBV9, the J gene TRBJ2-1, with 7 bases identical to TRBD2. The germline V gene encodes CDR1 SGDLS and CDR2 YYNGEE. The CDR3 is 15 amino acids. The trim removed 5 bases at V and 3 bases at J, leaving 8 bases unmatched.

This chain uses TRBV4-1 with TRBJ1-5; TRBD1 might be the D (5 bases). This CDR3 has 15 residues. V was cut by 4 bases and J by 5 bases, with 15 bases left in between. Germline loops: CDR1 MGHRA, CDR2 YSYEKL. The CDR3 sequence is CASSPKGQGDQPQHF. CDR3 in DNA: TGCGCCAGCAGCCCCAAGGGGCAGGGTGATCAGCCCCAGCATTTT.

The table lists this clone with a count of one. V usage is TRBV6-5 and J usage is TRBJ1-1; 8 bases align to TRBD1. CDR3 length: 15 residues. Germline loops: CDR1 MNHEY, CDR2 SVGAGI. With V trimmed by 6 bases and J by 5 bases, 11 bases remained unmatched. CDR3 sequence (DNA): TGTGCCAGCAGCCTCACAGGGGGGAGAGGGACTGAAGCTTTCTTT. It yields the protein CASSLTGGRGTEAFF.

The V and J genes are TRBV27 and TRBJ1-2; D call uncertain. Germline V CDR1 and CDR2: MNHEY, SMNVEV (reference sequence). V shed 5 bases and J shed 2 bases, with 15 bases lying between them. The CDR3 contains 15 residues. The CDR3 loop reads CASSRTDPLNYGYTF. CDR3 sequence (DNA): TGTGCCAGCAGTCGCACAGACCCTCTAAACTATGGCTACACCTTC.

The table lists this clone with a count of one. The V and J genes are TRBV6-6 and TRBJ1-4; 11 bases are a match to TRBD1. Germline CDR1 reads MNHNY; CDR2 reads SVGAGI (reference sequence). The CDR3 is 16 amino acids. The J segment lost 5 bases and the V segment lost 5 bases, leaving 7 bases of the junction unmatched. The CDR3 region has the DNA TGTGCCAGCAGTGTCCCGGGACAGGGGGGAAATGAAAAACTGTTTTTT. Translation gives CASSVPGQGGNEKLFF.

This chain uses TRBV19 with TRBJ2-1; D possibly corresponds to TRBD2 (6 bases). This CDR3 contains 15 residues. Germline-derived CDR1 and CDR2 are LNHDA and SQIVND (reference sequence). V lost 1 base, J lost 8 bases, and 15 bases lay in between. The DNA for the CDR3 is TGTGCCAGTAGTATAGGTGGACGGGAGCTTGATGAGCAGTTCTTC. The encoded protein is CASSIGGRELDEQFF.

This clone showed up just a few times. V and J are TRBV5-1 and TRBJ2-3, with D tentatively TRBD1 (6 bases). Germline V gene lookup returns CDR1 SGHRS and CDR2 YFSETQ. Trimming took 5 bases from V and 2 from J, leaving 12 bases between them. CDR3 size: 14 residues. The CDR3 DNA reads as TGCGCCAGCAGTAAGGGGGAACTCACAGATACGCAGTATTTT. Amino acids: CASSKGELTDTQYF.